Included here is one TCR beta chain sequence, with context. Its target is not known. The sample comes from a study of T-cell memory formation after mild COVID-19. On the study more broadly: TCR clustering was largely donor specific.

MiXCR was run by TCRdb on the 5' RACE reads, yielding one entry per CDR3 protein. The sample includes roughly 62,000 distinct CDR3 sequences, 9.3% of them seen just once. Trimming took off 5 bases at V and 5 bases at J, with 21 bases between the two ends. Germline V gene data show CDR1 as SGHTA and CDR2 as FQGNSA. This CDR3 contains 16 residues. Study-wide points: For contracting clones, CD4+ ones sat mainly in CM and EM, CD8+ in EMRA. Confirmation was lacking for SARS-CoV-2 specificity of second-wave clones that peaked on day 37. In pre-infection memory, a portion of responding clones appeared, which suggested that cross-reactive memory joined.

The V call is TRBV7-2, the J call TRBJ1-1, with D unresolved. This receptor was obtained from a man between 18 and 29 years old who had mild COVID-19 (a few samples of this study predate the infection). Cell type and time point are not known. Source material: PBMCs or a T cell subset sorted from them (not recorded which). The CDR3 DNA sequence: TGTGCCAGCAGCCCGAACCTCGGACGGGGAAGGACTGAAGCTTTCTTT. It specifies CASSPNLGRGRTEAFF. Based on the CDR3 plus reference TRBV7-2 and TRBJ1-1, the full variable domain is GAGVSQSPSNKVTEKGKDVELRCDPISGHTALYWYRQSLGQGLEFLIYFQGNSAPDKSGLPSDRFSAERTGGSVSTLTIQRTQQEDSAVYLCASSPNLGRGRTEAFFGQGTRLTVV.